These T cell receptor beta chains were read from a single sample in a study of beta chain features in type 1 diabetes. Clones were read by immunoSEQ multiplex PCR, and TCRdb kept only the in-frame ones, dropping some. The sample has more than 300,000 clones, over 9.5% seen once. Sequencing was performed on naive CD4+ T cells from blood. Receptor source: a man aged 18 to 30 in good health. CDR3s include the opening cysteine and the closing phenylalanine or tryptophan. D genes are given only for firm matches. Some rows have no size entry. The others give once, few or many, or a class for an expanded clone.

V	length	J	size	D	CDR3	DNA
TRBV7-3	13	TRBJ2-2	few	NA	CASSTRVAGELFF	TGTGCCAGCAGCACCAGGGTAGCCGGGGAGCTGTTTTTT
TRBV30	13	TRBJ1-5	NA	NA	CAWSLADNQPQHF	TGTGCCTGGAGTCTAGCAGACAATCAGCCCCAGCATTTT
TRBV4-3	18	TRBJ2-2	few	NA	CASSQDVVGRGIIGELFF	TGCGCCAGCAGCCAAGATGTAGTGGGCAGGGGCATTATCGGGGAGCTGTTTTTT
TRBV6-5	15	TRBJ1-5	few	TRBD1	CASGWTGDSNQPQHF	TGTGCCAGCGGTTGGACAGGGGATAGCAATCAGCCCCAGCATTTT
TRBV6-1	14	TRBJ2-2	NA	NA	CASRDFLFTGELFF	TGTGCCAGCAGGGACTTCCTTTTCACCGGGGAGCTGTTTTTT
TRBV30	16	TRBJ2-5	NA	NA	CAWRGGKTGPPETQYF	TGTGCCTGGAGAGGCGGGAAGACCGGACCCCCAGAGACCCAGTACTTC
TRBV4-2	15	TRBJ2-5	few	TRBD2	CASSEIAGGRETQYF	TGTGCCAGCAGTGAAATAGCGGGAGGACGGGAGACCCAGTACTTC
TRBV7-9	17	TRBJ2-7	few	TRBD1	CASSYGQGLKKQYEQYF	TGTGCCAGCAGCTATGGACAGGGCTTGAAGAAACAATACGAGCAGTACTTC
TRBV27	16	TRBJ2-7	once	TRBD1	CASSLAWDRVRAEQYF	TGTGCCAGCAGTTTAGCTTGGGACAGGGTACGCGCCGAGCAGTACTTC
TRBV7-3	15	TRBJ2-1	few	TRBD2	CASSYSGGAYNEQFF	TGTGCCAGCAGTTATAGCGGGGGGGCCTACAATGAGCAGTTCTTC
TRBV5-6	14	TRBJ2-7	NA	NA	CASSLGQPTYEQYF	TGTGCCAGCAGCTTGGGACAGCCTACCTACGAGCAGTACTTC
TRBV7-9	13	TRBJ1-6	few	NA	CAAGGGSNSPLHF	TGTGCCGCCGGGGGGGGATCTAATTCACCCCTCCACTTT
TRBV7-9	15	TRBJ2-1	few	TRBD2	CASSLVTSGINEQFF	TGTGCCAGCAGCTTGGTCACTAGCGGTATCAATGAGCAGTTCTTC
TRBV7-9	14	TRBJ1-4	few	NA	CASSVDRYNEKLFF	TGTGCCAGCAGCGTGGACAGATATAATGAAAAACTGTTTTTT
TRBV15	15	TRBJ2-3	few	TRBD2	CATSRLAGMSDTQYF	TGTGCCACCAGCCGACTAGCGGGGATGTCAGATACGCAGTATTTT
TRBV30	13	TRBJ2-7	NA	NA	CAWSAERDYEQYF	TGTGCCTGGAGTGCGGAACGGGACTACGAGCAGTACTTC
TRBV30	12	TRBJ1-2	few	NA	CAWSAGSGGYTF	TGTGCCTGGAGTGCCGGGTCGGGTGGCTACACCTTC
TRBV11-1	15	TRBJ1-1	NA	TRBD1	CASSPVTGVDTEAFF	TGTGCCAGCAGCCCCGTGACAGGGGTAGACACTGAAGCTTTCTTT
TRBV10-3	15	TRBJ2-7	NA	TRBD2	CAISQTSGISYEQYF	TGTGCCATCAGTCAAACTAGCGGGATTTCCTACGAGCAGTACTTC
TRBV28	14	TRBJ2-1	NA	TRBD1	CATQGQRSYNEQFF	TGTGCCACCCAGGGACAGCGCTCCTACAATGAGCAGTTCTTC
TRBV7-9	16	TRBJ2-5	few	NA	CASSHAGTRTKETQYF	TGTGCCAGCAGCCACGCCGGGACACGGACCAAAGAGACCCAGTACTTC
TRBV18	17	TRBJ2-7	NA	TRBD2	CASAQLTLAGSSYEQYF	TGTGCCAGCGCGCAGCTCACCCTAGCGGGGAGTTCCTACGAGCAGTACTTC
TRBV5-6	11	TRBJ2-7	few	NA	CASRGVGEQYF	TGTGCCAGCAGGGGAGTTGGCGAGCAGTACTTC
TRBV9	13	TRBJ1-2	NA	NA	CASSVEQGVGYTF	TGTGCCAGCAGCGTAGAACAGGGAGTCGGCTACACCTTC
TRBV7-9	12	TRBJ1-2	many	TRBD1	CASSETGGGYTF	TGTGCCAGCAGCGAGACAGGGGGCGGCTACACCTTC
TRBV30	13	TRBJ2-7	NA	NA	CAWSSAFSYEQYF	TGTGCCTGGAGTAGCGCTTTCTCCTACGAGCAGTACTTC
TRBV7-2	18	TRBJ2-1	few	TRBD2	CASSSPSGGTSPRGEQFF	TGTGCCAGCAGCTCCCCATCTGGGGGGACTAGCCCCCGGGGTGAGCAGTTCTTC
TRBV6-6	13	TRBJ2-3	few	TRBD2	CASSYPGGVQQYF	TGTGCCAGCAGTTACCCCGGGGGGGTGCAGCAGTATTTT
TRBV2	15	TRBJ2-1	few	TRBD2	CASSSGLAPNNEQFF	TGTGCCAGCAGTTCCGGACTAGCGCCCAACAATGAGCAGTTCTTC
TRBV4-2	15	TRBJ1-1	few	TRBD1	CASSRGQQSNTEAFF	TGTGCCAGCAGCCGGGGACAGCAATCGAACACTGAAGCTTTCTTT
TRBV28	15	TRBJ1-4	NA	NA	CASSTPTQGDEKLFF	TGTGCCAGCAGTACCCCTACTCAGGGTGATGAAAAACTGTTTTTT
TRBV5-4	14	TRBJ2-7	few	TRBD1	CASRSRDRDYEQYF	TGTGCCAGCAGGTCCCGGGACAGGGACTACGAGCAGTACTTC
TRBV7-3	14	TRBJ1-6	NA	TRBD1	CASSLQGGNSPLHF	TGTGCCAGCAGCTTACAGGGGGGAAATTCACCCCTCCACTTT
TRBV7-3	14	TRBJ1-1	NA	NA	CASSQYRENTEAFF	TGTGCCAGCAGCCAGTACAGGGAGAACACTGAAGCTTTCTTT
TRBV14	16	TRBJ2-1	many	TRBD2	CASSHGSSGAYNEQFF	TGTGCCAGCAGCCATGGAAGTAGCGGGGCCTACAATGAGCAGTTCTTC
TRBV18	13	TRBJ1-5	few	NA	CASSPQGNQPQHF	TGTGCCAGCTCACCTCAGGGCAATCAGCCCCAGCATTTT
TRBV27	15	TRBJ2-7	few	NA	CASSLSPVPSYEQYF	TGTGCCAGCAGTTTATCGCCAGTCCCGTCCTACGAGCAGTACTTC
TRBV7-3	14	TRBJ1-6	few	NA	CASSLRGIDSPLHF	TGTGCCAGCAGCTTACGAGGAATTGATTCACCCCTCCACTTT
TRBV2	13	TRBJ1-5	few	TRBD1	CASRGTENQPQHF	TGTGCCAGCAGAGGGACAGAAAATCAGCCCCAGCATTTT
TRBV19	16	TRBJ2-1	few	TRBD2	CASRSLLAGAHNEQFF	TGTGCCAGTAGATCTCTTTTAGCGGGGGCCCACAATGAGCAGTTCTTC
TRBV10-3	15	TRBJ2-3	few	TRBD2	CAISEIAGEFGTQYF	TGTGCCATCAGTGAGATAGCGGGAGAGTTTGGTACGCAGTATTTT
TRBV18	14	TRBJ1-5	NA	NA	CASSPQGLGQPQHF	TGTGCCAGCTCACCACAGGGGCTCGGGCAGCCCCAGCATTTT
TRBV28	15	TRBJ2-7	NA	TRBD2	CASNLGASGRTEQYF	TGTGCCAGCAACCTGGGGGCTAGCGGGAGAACCGAGCAGTACTTC
TRBV29-1	14	TRBJ2-2	NA	TRBD1	CSVGQGADTGELFF	TGCAGCGTGGGACAGGGGGCTGACACCGGGGAGCTGTTTTTT
TRBV30	13	TRBJ1-2	NA	NA	CAWRQRSSYGYTF	TGTGCCTGGAGGCAGAGGTCCTCCTATGGCTACACCTTC
TRBV27	18	TRBJ2-1	few	TRBD2	CASSLRLAGPSMLNEQFF	TGTGCCAGCAGTCTACGACTAGCGGGCCCCTCCATGCTCAATGAGCAGTTCTTC
TRBV6-5	16	TRBJ2-7	few	NA	CASSYSPEAGRGEQYF	TGTGCCAGCAGTTACTCTCCCGAAGCGGGTCGGGGCGAGCAGTACTTC
TRBV28	13	TRBJ1-5	few	NA	CASSRDSNQPQHF	TGTGCCAGCAGCCGCGATTCCAATCAGCCCCAGCATTTT
TRBV7-2	14	TRBJ1-5	few	TRBD1	CASSRTGGNQPQHF	TGTGCCAGCAGCCGGACAGGGGGAAATCAGCCCCAGCATTTT
TRBV7-8	14	TRBJ2-7	few	TRBD2	CASSLGLGSYEQYF	TGTGCCAGCAGCTTGGGACTAGGGTCCTACGAGCAGTACTTC
TRBV11-2	12	TRBJ2-3	NA	NA	CASSPGGYTQYF	TGTGCCAGCAGCCCAGGGGGGTATACGCAGTATTTT
TRBV13	15	TRBJ1-2	NA	NA	CASSHGQRRNYGYTF	TGTGCCAGCAGCCACGGACAACGACGTAACTATGGCTACACCTTC
TRBV7-2	14	TRBJ2-5	NA	NA	CASSLMARQETQYF	TGTGCCAGCAGCTTAATGGCCAGGCAAGAGACCCAGTACTTC
TRBV5-4	14	TRBJ1-1	few	NA	CASSLDRMNTEAFF	TGTGCCAGCAGCCTCGACAGAATGAACACTGAAGCTTTCTTT